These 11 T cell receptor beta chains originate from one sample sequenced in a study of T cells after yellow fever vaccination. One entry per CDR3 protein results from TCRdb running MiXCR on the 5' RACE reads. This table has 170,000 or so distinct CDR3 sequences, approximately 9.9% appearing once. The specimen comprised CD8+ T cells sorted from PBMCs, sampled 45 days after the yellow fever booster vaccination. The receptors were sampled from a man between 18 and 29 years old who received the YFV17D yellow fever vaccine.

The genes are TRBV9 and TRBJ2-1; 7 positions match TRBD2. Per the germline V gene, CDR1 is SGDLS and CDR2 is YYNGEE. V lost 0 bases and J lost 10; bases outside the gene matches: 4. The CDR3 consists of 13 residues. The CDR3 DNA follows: TGTGCCAGCAGCGTAGCGGGGGGTTGGGAGCAGTTCTTC. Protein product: CASSVAGGWEQFF. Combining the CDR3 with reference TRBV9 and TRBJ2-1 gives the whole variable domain DSGVTQTPKHLITATGQRVTLRCSPRSGDLSVYWYQQSLDQGLQFLIQYYNGEERAKGNILERFSAQQFPDLHSELNLSSLELGDSALYFCASSVAGGWEQFFGPGTRLTVL.

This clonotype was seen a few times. In nucleotides, the CDR3 is TGTGCCAGCAGTGAACCCAAGGGGTATAGCAATCAGCCCCAGCATTTT. Translating it yields CASSEPKGYSNQPQHF. The chain combines TRBV2 with TRBJ1-5; maybe TRBD1 (5 bases). The CDR3 runs to 16 residues. The germline V gene has CDR1 SNHLY and CDR2 FYNNEI. Between the trimmed V and J ends, which lost 2 bases and 0 bases, there was a span of 11 bases.

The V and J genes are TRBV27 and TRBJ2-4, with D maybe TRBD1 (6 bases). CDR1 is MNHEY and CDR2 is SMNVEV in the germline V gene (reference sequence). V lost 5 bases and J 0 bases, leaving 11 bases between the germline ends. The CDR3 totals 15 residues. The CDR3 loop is CASSRNRVAKNIQYF. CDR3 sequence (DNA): TGTGCCAGCAGTCGGAACAGGGTAGCCAAAAACATTCAGTACTTC.

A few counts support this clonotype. CDR3 sequence: CASSHRGVHEQYF. The DNA for the CDR3 is TGTGCCAGTAGTCACAGGGGTGTCCACGAGCAGTACTTC. This chain uses TRBV19 with TRBJ2-7, with 7 bases aligning to TRBD1. The junction had 6 bases not matched to a gene; V was cut back by 5 bases and J by 5 bases. Germline V gene sequence: CDR1 LNHDA, CDR2 SQIVND (reference sequence). The CDR3 is 13 amino acids.

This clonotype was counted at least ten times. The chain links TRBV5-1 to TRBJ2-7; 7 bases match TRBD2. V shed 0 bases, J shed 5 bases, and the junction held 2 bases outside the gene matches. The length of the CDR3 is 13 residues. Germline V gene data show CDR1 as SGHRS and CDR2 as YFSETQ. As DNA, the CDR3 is TGCGCCAGCAGCTTGGGACTAGCCGACGAGCAGTACGTC. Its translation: CASSLGLADEQYV.

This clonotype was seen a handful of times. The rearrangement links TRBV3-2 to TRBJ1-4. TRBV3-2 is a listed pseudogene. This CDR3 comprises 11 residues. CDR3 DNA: TGTGCCAAAGGGATGGAGGAAAAACTGTTTTTT. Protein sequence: CAKGMEEKLFF.

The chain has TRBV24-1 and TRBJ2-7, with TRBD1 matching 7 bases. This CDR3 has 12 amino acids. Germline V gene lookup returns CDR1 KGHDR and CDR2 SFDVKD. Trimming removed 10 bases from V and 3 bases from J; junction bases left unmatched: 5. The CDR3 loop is CATATGFYEQYF. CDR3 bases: TGTGCCACAGCGACAGGGTTCTACGAGCAGTACTTC.

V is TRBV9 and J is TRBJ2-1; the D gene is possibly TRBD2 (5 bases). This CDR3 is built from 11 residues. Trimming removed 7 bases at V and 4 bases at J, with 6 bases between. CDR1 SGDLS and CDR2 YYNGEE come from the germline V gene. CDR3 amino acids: CASGLYNEQFF. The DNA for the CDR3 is TGTGCCAGCGGACTTTACAATGAGCAGTTCTTC.

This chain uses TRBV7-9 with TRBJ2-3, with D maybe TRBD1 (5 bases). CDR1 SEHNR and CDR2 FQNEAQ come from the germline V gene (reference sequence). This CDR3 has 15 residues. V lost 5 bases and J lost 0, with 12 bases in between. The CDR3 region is CASSPQGASTDTQYF. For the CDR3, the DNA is TGTGCCAGCAGCCCCCAGGGTGCCAGCACAGATACGCAGTATTTT.

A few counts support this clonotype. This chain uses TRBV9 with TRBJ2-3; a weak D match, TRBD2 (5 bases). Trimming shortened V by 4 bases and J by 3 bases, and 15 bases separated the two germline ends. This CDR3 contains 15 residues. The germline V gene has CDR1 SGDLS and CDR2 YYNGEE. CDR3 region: CASSSSSGETDTQYF. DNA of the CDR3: TGTGCCAGCAGCTCCTCTAGTGGGGAGACAGATACGCAGTATTTT.

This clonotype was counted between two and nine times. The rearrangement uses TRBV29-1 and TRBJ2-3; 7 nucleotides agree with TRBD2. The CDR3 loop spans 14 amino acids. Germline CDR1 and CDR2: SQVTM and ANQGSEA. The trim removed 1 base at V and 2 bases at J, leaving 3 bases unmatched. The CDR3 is CSVEGEGNTDTQYF. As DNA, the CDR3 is TGCAGCGTTGAAGGGGAGGGGAACACAGATACGCAGTATTTT.